One and the same sample provided the 4 T cell receptor beta chains below, sequenced in a study of T-cell memory formation after mild COVID-19. TCRdb re-analysed the 5' RACE reads in MiXCR, keeping a single row per CDR3 protein. The sample lists hundreds of thousands of distinct CDR3 sequences, approximately 15% occurring once. The sample comprised PBMCs or a T cell subset sorted from them (not recorded which). The receptors derive from a man aged 18 to 29 who had mild COVID-19 (a few samples of this study predate the infection). Cell type and time point are not known.

This rearrangement joins TRBV2 to TRBJ2-5; 7 bases are a match to TRBD2. Germline CDR1 is SNHLY and CDR2 is FYNNEI. The trim removed 4 bases at V and 7 bases at J, leaving 6 bases unmatched. CDR3 length: 13 amino acids. The CDR3 DNA is TGTGCCAGCAGTGGGGCAGGGAGGGGGACCCAGTACTTC. This encodes CASSGAGRGTQYF.

The chain couples TRBV4-1 to TRBJ1-5; D unclear. With 0 bases removed from V and 5 bases from J, the gap between germline ends came to 8 bases. Germline CDR1 MGHRA, CDR2 YSYEKL. The CDR3 is made up of 14 amino acids. This CDR3 is CASSQEFQYQPQHF. The DNA of the CDR3 is TGCGCCAGCAGCCAAGAATTCCAGTATCAGCCCCAGCATTTT.

V and J are TRBV7-2 and TRBJ2-5, with 8 bases that match TRBD2. Germline CDR1 SGHTA, CDR2 FQGNSA. V lost 4 bases to trimming and J lost 4 bases; unmatched junction nucleotides: 11. The CDR3 is made up of 16 amino acids. The CDR3 DNA reads TGTGCCAGCAGCTCGGCCCCGGGACTAGTGAGAGAGACCCAGTACTTC. It is translated as CASSSAPGLVRETQYF.

This clonotype was recorded a few times. The chain is built from TRBV12-3 or TRBV12-4 and TRBJ1-5; TRBD1 might be the D (5 bases). The CDR3 sequence is 14 residues long. Trimming pared 3 bases from V and 6 bases from J, leaving 12 bases between. CDR3 nucleotide sequence: TGTGCCAGCAGTTTGCTAGGGGTTGGTCAGCCCCAGCATTTT. This codes for CASSLLGVGQPQHF.